Following are 7 T cell receptor beta chains from one sample sequenced in a study of blood T cell repertoires in COVID-19. Sequenced by immunoSEQ multiplex PCR; TCRdb stores in-frame clones only, minus some. The table records 250,000 to 300,000 clones, approximately 90% of them present only once. Input material: PBMCs or T cells enriched from blood (not recorded which). These receptors were taken from a woman aged 55-69 years in a cohort exposed to, infected with or recovered from COVID-19 (not recorded which).

The chain carries TRBV28 and TRBJ2-7; a weak D match, TRBD2 (6 bases). Germline CDR1 is MDHEN and CDR2 is SYDVKM. This CDR3 is 15 amino acids long. V lost 5 bases, J lost 2 bases, and 16 bases lay in between. The CDR3 reads CASSKFRTTTYEQYF. The CDR3 region has the DNA TGTGCCAGCAGTAAATTCAGGACTACCACCTACGAGCAGTACTTC.

V is TRBV28 and J is TRBJ1-2; a weak D match, TRBD1 (6 bases). V lost 6 bases, J lost 3 bases, and 17 bases lay in between. Germline V gene lookup returns CDR1 MDHEN and CDR2 SYDVKM. This CDR3 has 15 residues. The CDR3 loop is CASRVTGRNDYGYTF. CDR3 nucleotides: TGTGCCAGCAGGGTTACAGGGCGGAACGACTATGGCTACACCTTC.

The chain links TRBV20-1 to TRBJ2-3; 8 bases fit TRBD2. This CDR3 has 11 amino acids. The trim removed 6 bases at V and 10 bases at J, leaving 6 bases unmatched. In germline, CDR1 is DFQATT, CDR2 SNEGSKA (reference sequence). The CDR3 region has the DNA TGCAGTGCCTTGGGACTAGGGGCGCAGTATTTT. Translated, it gives CSALGLGAQYF.

The CDR3 region is CASSLWTGGTDTQYF. Here the CDR3 DNA reads TGCGCCAGCAGTCTATGGACAGGGGGAACAGATACGCAGTATTTT. V gene TRBV5-1 combines with J gene TRBJ2-3, with TRBD1 identical over 10 bases. This CDR3 spans 15 amino acids. Per germline, CDR1 SGHRS and CDR2 YFSETQ. V trimming: 5 bases; J trimming: 3 bases; junction bases outside the gene matches: 6.

DNA of the CDR3: TGTGCCTGGAGTGTAGGCGGGGGGAACACCGGGGAGCTGTTTTTT. Translation: CAWSVGGGNTGELFF. The chain combines TRBV30 with TRBJ2-2, with 7 bases identical to TRBD2. J lost 1 base, V lost 0 bases, and 2 bases had no gene match. The CDR3 has 15 residues. The germline CDR1 and CDR2 sequences are GTSNPN and SVGIG (reference sequence).

The chain combines TRBV5-8 with TRBJ2-1, with a possible D match to TRBD2 (6 bases). Germline CDR1 SGHTS, CDR2 YDEGEE. Trimming stripped 0 bases from V and 8 bases from J, with 12 bases between. The CDR3 length is 14 residues. The CDR3 sequence is CASSLARGSHEQFF. The DNA of the CDR3 is TGTGCCAGCAGCTTGGCCCGGGGGTCTCATGAGCAGTTCTTC.

In DNA, the CDR3 is TGTGCCAGCAGCCAAAATTATGGAAACACCATATATTTT. This encodes CASSQNYGNTIYF. The rearrangement links TRBV3-1 (or the pseudogene TRBV3-2) to TRBJ1-3; D not certain. The germline CDR1 and CDR2 sequences are LGHDT and YNNKEL (reference sequence). Trimming took 2 bases from V and 3 from J, leaving 5 bases between them. This CDR3 comprises 13 residues.